This T cell receptor (beta chain) was found in a study of cytomegalovirus exposure and HLA in healthy donors. Germline V gene sequence: CDR1 LNHNV, CDR2 YYDKDF (reference sequence). V was clipped by 2 bases and J by 0 bases, with 10 bases between them. CDR3 length equals 16 residues. Worth noting for this clone: What it binds is unknown.

The study, taken as a whole, reports: Among donors in an Asian-associated ancestry cluster, a later analysis reportedly found fewer N-insertions than the approximately 670-donor mean. Across all donors, roughly uniform sequencing depth was an assumption of the presence/absence analyses. Some V segments, including TRBV6-2 and TRBV6-3, were excluded as indistinguishable.

The PCR contained 60 Vbeta and 13 Jbeta primers. Profiled with immunoSEQ multiplex PCR; TCRdb holds only in-frame clones, not every one. Of approximately 150,000 clones in the sample, 80% were seen once. The chain links TRBV15 to TRBJ1-4; D might be TRBD1 (5 bases). The sequence came from a woman aged 30 to 39 in good health and CMV-seronegative. The sample taken for sequencing was PBMCs. The CDR3 protein is CATSRHTGATNEKLFF. In nucleotides, the CDR3 is TGTGCCACCAGCAGACATACAGGAGCAACTAATGAAAAACTGTTTTTT. Full variable domain (rest looked up from reference TRBV15 and TRBJ1-4): DAMVIQNPRYQVTQFGKPVTLSCSQTLNHNVMYWYQQKSSQAPKLLFHYYDKDFNNEADTPDNFQSRRPNTSFCFLDIRSPGLGDTAMYLCATSRHTGATNEKLFFGSGTQLSVL.